The TCR beta chain under discussion was sequenced for a study of CD8+CD57+ T cells in acquired aplastic anemia. At the level of the study: Across the sorted CD4+ and CD8+ cells, DNA amounts averaged about 3.1 ug. Healthy CD8+ samples averaged about 11.0 million reads. Study conclusions and caveats: In common between the patients and the controls were some 28 CD8+ CDR3 sequences. Researchers reported that CD8+ Simpson's diversity was not significantly different in patients versus controls.

Trimming removed 5 bases at V and 3 bases at J, with 17 bases between. In germline, CDR1 is SGHKS, CDR2 YYEKEE (reference sequence). The CDR3 consists of 16 residues. The template used for profiling TCR beta VDJ and CDR3 was genomic DNA. Using its own MiXCR run on the reads, TCRdb lists one record per CDR3 protein. The table includes roughly 63,000 distinct CDR3 sequences, roughly half detected once. This clonotype was seen ten or more times. The target antigen is unknown. This receptor was identified in a human donor in good health, serving as a control. The sequenced sample consisted of sorted CD4+, CD8+, or CD8+CD57+ T cells (not recorded which) from PBMCs. The chain couples TRBV5-5 to TRBJ2-2; TRBD2 is a possible D gene (5 bases). DNA of the CDR3: TGTGCCAGCAGATTCGGTCGGGGAGTCGACACCGGGGAGCTGTTTTTT. Its protein product is CASRFGRGVDTGELFF.